This TCR beta chain was captured in a study of beta chain features in type 1 diabetes. Regarding the study as a whole: Whether TCRB rearrangement is influenced by HLA type was left unresolved in this analysis. In type 1 diabetes patients, VDJ junctions had fewer insertions; deletions at these junctions were more frequent. In all four CD4+ subsets, TCRB CDR3 length was significantly, moderately reduced in type 1 diabetes.

Expressed TCRB transcripts got sequenced, as all isolated RNA was reverse transcribed. Reads from naive, central memory and regulatory T cell samples averaged roughly 3.8 million. Libraries were prepared by immunoSEQ multiplex PCR; TCRdb keeps only in-frame clonotypes and omits some of them. The repertoire holds around 140,000 clones, 10% to 15% seen once, with roughly 1.4% in the top ten. Via the markers CD45RO/CCR7/CD25/CD127/CD95/CD27, stem cell-like memory, regulatory, central memory and naive CD4+ cells were sorted. This clone was seen more than once but under ten times. Its antigen is not known. The sequence came from a young man with type 1 diabetes. The specimen sequenced was central memory CD4+ T cells from blood.

CDR3: CASSLTANYGYTF. In nucleotides, the CDR3 is TGTGCCAGCAGTTTGACAGCTAACTATGGCTACACCTTC. This chain uses TRBV6-6 with TRBJ1-2, with D tentatively TRBD1 (5 bases). Trimming left V 4 bases short and J 0 bases short, with 6 bases between. Germline-derived CDR1 and CDR2 are MNHNY and SVGAGI (reference sequence). This CDR3 has 13 residues.